The sequence of this TCR beta chain was determined in a study of shared clonotypes between healthy human individuals. Whole-study findings and limits: A reduction in generation probabilities was seen for non-shared clonotypes relative to those shared by all four donors. With a few donors compared, around 4.7% of naive CD4 clonotypes were shared.

With regard to this clone: Its antigen is as yet unknown.

Sequencing used immunoSEQ multiplex PCR; TCRdb keeps in-frame clones, though not all of them. The sample lists 2 million to 2.5 million clones; under 97% were seen once. Germline-derived CDR1 and CDR2 are SGDLS and YYNGEE. The CDR3 length is 18 residues. V was clipped by 0 bases and J by 0 bases, with 13 bases between them. The sequence derives from a man younger than 35 in good health. V gene TRBV9 combines with J gene TRBJ1-6, with D perhaps TRBD1 (6 bases). Input material: naive CD4+ T cells sorted from blood. Subset noted: CD45RA+ positively selected. The CDR3 sequence is CASSVGAGASSYNSPLHF. CDR3 DNA sequence: TGTGCCAGCAGCGTAGGGGCAGGGGCGAGCTCCTATAATTCACCCCTCCACTTT.